The clone carrying this T cell receptor beta chain was recorded a few times. Its antigen remains unknown. Between the trimmed V and J ends, which lost 0 bases and 7 bases, there was a span of 16 bases. The CDR3 covers 16 residues. Germline V gene data show CDR1 as SGHNT and CDR2 as YYREEE (reference sequence). These data belong to a study of Ad26.COV2.S vaccination and SARS-CoV-2 variants. Overall study context: The vaccine Ad26.COV2.S was put into the muscle once, or twice with 56 days between.

Profiling relied on immunoSEQ multiplex PCR, and the TCRdb table lists in-frame clones only, not all of them. The sample has 200,000 to 250,000 clones; roughly 88% are singletons. Study observations and caveats: Researchers cautioned that TCR breadth and depth analyses may have underestimated total T cell responses.

The treatment denotes: some 19 received Ad26.COV2.S at low or high dose, single or two shots; about five received placebo; per-sample allocation not given. Each sample was drawn 63 days after the first injection (of vaccine or placebo). An adult aged 18-55 years in Boston served as the donor. This sequence originates from a person between 18 and 65 years old who received the Ad26.COV2.S COVID-19 vaccine or a placebo. The chain links TRBV5-4 to TRBJ2-2; no reliable D call. Sequenced here: peripheral blood, sampled in a trial of Ad26.COV2.S vaccine versus placebo. CDR3 residues: CASSLVLPGGSGELFF. Written as DNA, the CDR3 is TGTGCCAGCAGCTTGGTGTTGCCAGGTGGAAGCGGGGAGCTGTTTTTT.